This T cell receptor (beta chain) was captured by sequencing in a study of CD8 T cells in ankylosing spondylitis. Study-level results: Significant enrichment of disease-linked clones was reported in matched ankylosing spondylitis synovial fluid. Characteristic of ankylosing spondylitis blood, it appeared, was a TCR beta motif comprising roughly 8 highly homologous variants. Past research had described some motif variants in reactive arthritis synovial fluid and blood.

Scientists made TCR beta libraries using quantitative 5'-RACE with molecular barcodes. TCRdb called the 5' RACE reads again in MiXCR, with one record for every CDR3 protein. The data show about 800,000 distinct CDR3 sequences, with 10% to 15% seen just once and 0.51% held by the top ten. Comments on this clonotype: Its target is not known.

The clonotype comes from a male donor with ankylosing spondylitis. Sequencing was carried out using blood, either unsorted or a sorted T cell fraction (not recorded which).

This chain's CDR3 is CASSLGQVVYNEQFF. In nucleotides, the CDR3 is TGTGCCAGCAGTTTAGGACAGGTAGTCTACAATGAGCAGTTCTTC. The chain joins TRBV28 to TRBJ2-1, with TRBD1 identical over 7 bases. Germline assignment: CDR1 MDHEN and CDR2 SYDVKM. The trim removed 2 bases at V and 3 bases at J, leaving 4 bases unmatched. The CDR3 is 15 amino acids.